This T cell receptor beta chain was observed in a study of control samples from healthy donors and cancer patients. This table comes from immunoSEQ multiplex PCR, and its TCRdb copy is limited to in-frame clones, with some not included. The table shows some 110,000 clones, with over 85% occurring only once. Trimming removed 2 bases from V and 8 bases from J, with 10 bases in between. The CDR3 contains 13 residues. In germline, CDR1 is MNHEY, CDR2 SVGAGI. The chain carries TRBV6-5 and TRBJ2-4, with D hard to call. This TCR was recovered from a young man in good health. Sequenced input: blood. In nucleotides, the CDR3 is TGTGCCAGCAGTTACAGAGCGCAAGACATTCAGTACTTC. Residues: CASSYRAQDIQYF.